Listed below are T cell receptor beta chains from one sample, sequenced in a study of blood T cell repertoires in COVID-19. The method was immunoSEQ multiplex PCR; TCRdb's version includes in-frame clones alone and lacks a portion of them. The sample contains about 260,000 clones, around 84% of which appear only once. Specimen: peripheral blood. These receptors were collected from a woman in her 40s who had recovered from COVID-19. CDR3s include the opening cysteine and the closing phenylalanine or tryptophan. Fields, in order: D gene, V gene, J gene, clone size, CDR3 protein, CDR3 DNA. A D gene is named only where the DNA matches it firmly. Only some rows state a clone size, as once, few, many or a class for expanded clones.

D: NA; V: TRBV6-5; J: TRBJ2-7; size: NA; CDR3: CASRRDITYEQYF; DNA: TGTGCCAGCAGAAGGGACATAACCTACGAGCAGTACTTC
D: TRBD2; V: TRBV4-2; J: TRBJ2-7; size: NA; CDR3: CASRPSLAGSYEQYF; DNA: TGTGCCAGCAGACCAAGTCTAGCGGGCTCCTACGAGCAGTACTTC
D: TRBD1; V: TRBV4-1; J: TRBJ1-4; size: NA; CDR3: CASSPEDRVREKLFF; DNA: TGCGCCAGCAGCCCCGAGGACAGGGTGAGGGAAAAACTGTTTTTT
D: NA; V: TRBV7-9; J: TRBJ1-1; size: NA; CDR3: CASSVQADTEAFF; DNA: TGTGCCAGCAGCGTACAGGCGGACACTGAAGCTTTCTTT
D: TRBD1; V: TRBV24-1; J: TRBJ1-4; size: NA; CDR3: CATSDPGQGDEKLFF; DNA: TGTGCCACCAGTGATCCGGGACAGGGGGATGAAAAACTGTTTTTT
D: NA; V: TRBV30; J: TRBJ2-6; size: NA; CDR3: CAWINSGANVLTF; DNA: TGTGCCTGGATAAACTCTGGGGCCAACGTCCTGACTTTC
D: NA; V: TRBV29-1; J: TRBJ2-5; size: NA; CDR3: CSVVDSPETQYF; DNA: TGCAGCGTTGTCGACAGCCCCGAGACCCAGTACTTC
D: NA; V: TRBV25-1; J: TRBJ1-1; size: NA; CDR3: CASRSKQGYTEAFF; DNA: TGTGCCAGCAGATCCAAACAGGGATACACTGAAGCTTTCTTT
D: NA; V: TRBV18; J: TRBJ2-7; size: NA; CDR3: CASSPAAVYEQYF; DNA: TGTGCCAGCTCACCAGCGGCAGTCTACGAGCAGTACTTC
D: TRBD2; V: TRBV11-2; J: TRBJ2-2; size: NA; CDR3: CASSPTSGGSGELFF; DNA: TGTGCCAGCAGCCCGACTAGCGGGGGGAGCGGGGAGCTGTTTTTT
D: NA; V: TRBV28; J: TRBJ1-1; size: NA; CDR3: CASRKGFGTEAFF; DNA: TGTGCCAGCAGAAAGGGGTTCGGCACTGAAGCTTTCTTT
D: TRBD1; V: TRBV28; J: TRBJ1-6; size: NA; CDR3: CASREGQGNSPLHF; DNA: TGTGCCAGCAGGGAGGGACAGGGAAATTCACCCCTCCACTTT
D: NA; V: TRBV30; J: TRBJ1-6; size: NA; CDR3: CAWRGGDRNSPLHF; DNA: TGTGCCTGGAGAGGGGGAGACAGAAATTCACCCCTCCACTTT
D: NA; V: TRBV28; J: TRBJ1-5; size: many; CDR3: CASSPSVGLGSSNQPQHF; DNA: TGTGCCAGCAGCCCTTCAGTGGGACTCGGAAGTAGCAATCAGCCCCAGCATTTT
D: NA; V: TRBV6-6; J: TRBJ2-7; size: NA; CDR3: CASSSRGAGSYEQYF; DNA: TGTGCCAGCAGCTCTCGTGGGGCCGGGTCCTACGAGCAGTACTTC
D: NA; V: TRBV3-1/TRBV3-2; J: TRBJ1-2; size: once; CDR3: CASSQDAGLMHGYTF; DNA: TGTGCCAGCAGCCAAGATGCAGGGCTGATGCATGGCTACACCTTC
D: NA; V: TRBV27; J: TRBJ1-2; size: NA; CDR3: CASSLMGTKGGYTF; DNA: TGTGCCAGCAGTTTAATGGGGACTAAGGGGGGCTACACCTTC
D: TRBD1; V: TRBV5-1; J: TRBJ1-6; size: NA; CDR3: CASRSDRANSPLHF; DNA: TGCGCCAGCAGGTCTGACAGGGCCAATTCACCCCTCCACTTT
D: TRBD2; V: TRBV29-1; J: TRBJ2-3; size: NA; CDR3: CSVRPLAGADTQYF; DNA: TGCAGCGTCCGACCCCTAGCGGGGGCAGATACGCAGTATTTT
D: NA; V: TRBV28; J: TRBJ2-1; size: NA; CDR3: CASSFFGLGSGNEQFF; DNA: TGTGCCAGCAGTTTCTTCGGACTGGGTTCAGGCAATGAGCAGTTCTTC
D: NA; V: TRBV5-5; J: TRBJ1-4; size: NA; CDR3: CASSLGGPIRVEKLFF; DNA: TGTGCCAGCAGCTTGGGGGGCCCGATCCGCGTTGAAAAACTGTTTTTT
D: NA; V: TRBV7-2; J: TRBJ1-1; size: NA; CDR3: CASSPRTYNTEAFF; DNA: TGTGCCAGCAGCCCAAGGACATACAACACTGAAGCTTTCTTT
D: NA; V: TRBV10-3; J: TRBJ1-6; size: NA; CDR3: CAISTDRYNSPLHF; DNA: TGTGCCATCAGTACGGACAGATACAATTCACCCCTCCACTTT
D: NA; V: TRBV19; J: TRBJ1-6; size: few; CDR3: CASGTKRQDNSPLHF; DNA: TGTGCCAGCGGAACCAAAAGGCAGGATAATTCACCCCTCCACTTT
D: NA; V: TRBV28; J: TRBJ2-5; size: NA; CDR3: CASSLRGGMETQYF; DNA: TGTGCCAGCAGTTTAAGGGGGGGGATGGAGACCCAGTACTTC
D: TRBD1; V: TRBV5-1; J: TRBJ2-7; size: NA; CDR3: CASTLIDRGNEQYF; DNA: TGCGCCAGCACACTAATTGACAGGGGGAACGAGCAGTACTTC
D: NA; V: TRBV4-1; J: TRBJ2-5; size: NA; CDR3: CASSQGVLNSGETQYF; DNA: TGCGCCAGCAGCCAAGGTGTGCTCAACTCGGGGGAGACCCAGTACTTC
D: NA; V: TRBV27; J: TRBJ1-2; size: NA; CDR3: CASSFGEGYGYTF; DNA: TGTGCCAGCAGTTTTGGGGAGGGCTATGGCTACACCTTC
D: NA; V: TRBV14; J: TRBJ1-2; size: NA; CDR3: CASSQGTVRGF; DNA: TGTGCCAGCAGCCAAGGGACCGTCAGGGGATTC
D: NA; V: TRBV3-1/TRBV3-2; J: TRBJ2-5; size: NA; CDR3: CASNRYQETQYF; DNA: TGTGCCAGCAACCGGTACCAAGAGACCCAGTACTTC
D: TRBD1; V: TRBV28; J: TRBJ1-2; size: once; CDR3: CANRGSGYGYTF; DNA: TGTGCCAACAGGGGCAGCGGCTATGGCTACACCTTC
D: TRBD1; V: TRBV5-4; J: TRBJ1-3; size: NA; CDR3: CASSPQTGGSGNTIYF; DNA: TGTGCCAGCAGCCCACAGACAGGGGGCTCTGGAAACACCATATATTTT
D: NA; V: TRBV6-5; J: TRBJ1-5; size: NA; CDR3: CASSRSAGPNQPQHF; DNA: TGTGCCAGCAGTCGAAGCGCGGGACCTAATCAGCCCCAGCATTTT
D: TRBD1; V: TRBV7-9; J: TRBJ2-2; size: NA; CDR3: CASSLRQGDTGELFF; DNA: TGTGCCAGCAGCTTACGACAGGGGGACACCGGGGAGCTGTTTTTT
D: NA; V: TRBV11-2; J: TRBJ1-5; size: NA; CDR3: CASSLVEGQPQHF; DNA: TGTGCCAGCAGCTTAGTTGAGGGTCAGCCCCAGCATTTT
D: NA; V: TRBV5-1; J: TRBJ1-4; size: NA; CDR3: CASRPAVRGSNEKLFF; DNA: TGCGCCAGCAGACCCGCAGTCAGGGGATCTAATGAAAAACTGTTTTTT
D: TRBD1; V: TRBV6-1; J: TRBJ1-6; size: NA; CDR3: CASSETGVTGGNSPLHF; DNA: TGTGCCAGCAGTGAAACTGGGGTGACAGGGGGGAATTCACCCCTCCACTTT
D: NA; V: TRBV5-1; J: TRBJ1-1; size: few; CDR3: CASSSLTQGSEAFF; DNA: TGCGCCAGCAGCTCATTGACACAGGGTTCTGAAGCTTTCTTT
D: NA; V: TRBV6-1; J: TRBJ2-5; size: NA; CDR3: CASGVPQETQYF; DNA: TGTGCCAGCGGAGTCCCCCAAGAGACCCAGTACTTC
D: NA; V: TRBV5-1; J: TRBJ1-2; size: few; CDR3: CASQGDYGYTF; DNA: TGCGCCTCCCAAGGGGACTATGGCTACACCTTC
D: NA; V: TRBV11-2; J: TRBJ2-7; size: NA; CDR3: CASSLVVVEQYF; DNA: TGTGCCAGCAGCTTAGTAGTCGTCGAGCAGTACTTC
D: NA; V: TRBV6-5; J: TRBJ2-1; size: NA; CDR3: CASGDQGPYNEQFF; DNA: TGTGCCAGCGGGGATCAGGGCCCGTACAATGAGCAGTTCTTC
D: NA; V: TRBV23-1; J: TRBJ2-2; size: NA; CDR3: CASSLTISTNTGELFF; DNA: TGCGCCAGCAGTCTCACAATCAGTACAAACACCGGGGAGCTGTTTTTT
D: NA; V: TRBV11-3; J: TRBJ2-2; size: NA; CDR3: CASSLGPGWGELFF; DNA: TGTGCCAGCAGCTTAGGACCAGGTTGGGGGGAGCTGTTTTTT
D: NA; V: TRBV18; J: TRBJ2-1; size: few; CDR3: CASSVQQGNEQFF; DNA: TGTGCCAGCTCAGTGCAACAGGGAAATGAGCAGTTCTTC
D: TRBD2; V: TRBV7-8; J: TRBJ2-1; size: NA; CDR3: CASSSNSGGHIYNEQFF; DNA: TGTGCCAGCAGCTCCAATAGCGGGGGGCATATTTACAATGAGCAGTTCTTC
D: NA; V: TRBV5-1; J: TRBJ1-5; size: NA; CDR3: CASSFRENDSGNQPQHF; DNA: TGCGCCAGCAGCTTCCGGGAAAATGATAGTGGGAATCAGCCCCAGCATTTT
D: TRBD1; V: TRBV10-2; J: TRBJ2-7; size: NA; CDR3: CASSPGTGVSYEQYF; DNA: TGCGCCAGCAGTCCCGGGACAGGGGTATCCTACGAGCAGTACTTC
D: TRBD1; V: TRBV7-9; J: TRBJ1-3; size: NA; CDR3: CASSSSTGGNTIYF; DNA: TGTGCCAGCAGCTCGTCGACAGGGGGAAACACCATATATTTT
D: TRBD1; V: TRBV6-6; J: TRBJ2-5; size: NA; CDR3: CASRNTQGALETQYF; DNA: TGTGCCAGCAGAAACACACAGGGGGCGTTGGAGACCCAGTACTTC
D: TRBD1; V: TRBV10-3; J: TRBJ1-4; size: few; CDR3: CAISLTGGANEKLFF; DNA: TGTGCCATCAGCCTGACAGGGGGTGCTAATGAAAAACTGTTTTTT
D: NA; V: TRBV27; J: TRBJ1-5; size: NA; CDR3: CASSLNRAVGSNQPQHF; DNA: TGTGCCAGCAGTTTAAACAGGGCCGTGGGTAGCAATCAGCCCCAGCATTTT
D: NA; V: TRBV28; J: TRBJ1-6; size: few; CDR3: CASSGTIFSPLHF; DNA: TGTGCCAGCAGCGGGACAATTTTTTCACCCCTCCACTTT
D: NA; V: TRBV28; J: TRBJ2-1; size: NA; CDR3: CASRSQAGSSYNEQFF; DNA: TGTGCCAGCAGGTCCCAGGCGGGGAGCTCCTACAATGAGCAGTTCTTC
D: NA; V: TRBV7-9; J: TRBJ2-7; size: NA; CDR3: CASSQTGTISYEQYF; DNA: TGTGCCAGCAGCCAAACCGGGACAATCTCCTACGAGCAGTACTTC
D: NA; V: TRBV3-1/TRBV3-2; J: TRBJ2-2; size: NA; CDR3: CASSQRGLRTGELFF; DNA: TGTGCCAGCAGCCAACGAGGGCTGCGAACCGGGGAGCTGTTTTTT
D: NA; V: TRBV4-1; J: TRBJ2-3; size: NA; CDR3: CASSPSLARTDTQYF; DNA: TGCGCCAGCAGCCCCTCGCTGGCCCGCACAGATACGCAGTATTTT
D: TRBD1; V: TRBV2; J: TRBJ1-2; size: few; CDR3: CASSGQGNYYGYTF; DNA: TGTGCCAGCAGTGGACAGGGAAACTACTATGGCTACACCTTC
D: NA; V: TRBV14; J: TRBJ2-1; size: few; CDR3: CASSQLTGSEQFF; DNA: TGTGCCAGCAGCCAACTTACGGGTAGTGAGCAGTTCTTC